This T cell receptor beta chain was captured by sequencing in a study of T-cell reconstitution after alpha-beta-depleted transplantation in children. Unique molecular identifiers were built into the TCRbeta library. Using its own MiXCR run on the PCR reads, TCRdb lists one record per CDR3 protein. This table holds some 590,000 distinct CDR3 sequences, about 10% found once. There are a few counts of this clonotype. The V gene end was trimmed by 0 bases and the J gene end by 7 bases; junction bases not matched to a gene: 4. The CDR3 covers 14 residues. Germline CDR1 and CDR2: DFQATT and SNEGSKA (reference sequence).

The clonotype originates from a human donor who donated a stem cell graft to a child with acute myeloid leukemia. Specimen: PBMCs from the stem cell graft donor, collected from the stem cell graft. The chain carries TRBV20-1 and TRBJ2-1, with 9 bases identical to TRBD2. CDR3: CSARESLAGNEQFF. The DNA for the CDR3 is TGCAGTGCTAGAGAGTCGCTAGCGGGAAATGAGCAGTTCTTC.